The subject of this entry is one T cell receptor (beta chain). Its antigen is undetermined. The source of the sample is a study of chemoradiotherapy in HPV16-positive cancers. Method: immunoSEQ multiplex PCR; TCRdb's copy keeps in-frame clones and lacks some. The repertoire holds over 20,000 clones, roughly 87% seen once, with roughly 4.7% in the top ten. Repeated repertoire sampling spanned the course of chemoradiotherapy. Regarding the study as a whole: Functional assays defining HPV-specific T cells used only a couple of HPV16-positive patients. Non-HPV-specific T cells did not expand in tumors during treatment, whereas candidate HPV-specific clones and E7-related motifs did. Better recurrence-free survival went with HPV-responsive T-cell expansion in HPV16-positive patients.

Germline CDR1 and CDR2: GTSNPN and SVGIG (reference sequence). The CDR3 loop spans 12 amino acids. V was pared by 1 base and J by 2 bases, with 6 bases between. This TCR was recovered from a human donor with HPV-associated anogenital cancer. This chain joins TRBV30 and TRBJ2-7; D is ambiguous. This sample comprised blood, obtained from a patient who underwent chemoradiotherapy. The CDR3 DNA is TGTGCCTGGAGTGCCACAACCTACGAGCAGTACTTC. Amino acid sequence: CAWSATTYEQYF.